These 14 T cell receptor beta chains came from one sample sequenced in a study of T cells after yellow fever vaccination. Each CDR3 protein gets one entry after TCRdb re-called the 5' RACE reads with MiXCR. The table lists 500,000 to 650,000 distinct CDR3 sequences, around 12% of them singletons. Material: PBMCs, obtained on the day of the yellow fever booster vaccination. The receptors were gathered from a young man who received the YFV17D yellow fever vaccine.

The CDR3, as DNA: TGCGCCAGCAGCTGGCTGACGGGAATCTCCTACAATGAGCAGTTCTTC. Translating gives CASSWLTGISYNEQFF. This chain links TRBV5-1 with TRBJ2-1, with D tentatively TRBD2 (5 bases). V dropped 3 bases and J dropped 0 bases, with 13 bases sitting between them. The CDR3 is 16 amino acids. CDR1 and CDR2 (germline): SGHRS, YFSETQ.

CDR3 sequence (DNA): TGTGCCAGCAGCCCCATATCCCGTCGGGGAGGATACGAGCAGTACTTC. Its translation: CASSPISRRGGYEQYF. The chain combines TRBV11-2 with TRBJ2-7, with D possibly TRBD2 on 6 matching bases. CDR3 length equals 16 residues. Germline V gives CDR1 SGHAT, CDR2 FQNNGV. V was pared by 5 bases and J by 4 bases, with 21 bases between.

The table lists this clonotype with a few counts. The J gene is TRBJ2-1, the V gene TRBV20-1; D call uncertain. With 4 bases removed from V and 3 bases from J, the gap between germline ends came to 13 bases. CDR3 size: 14 residues. Germline-derived CDR1 and CDR2 are DFQATT and SNEGSKA (reference sequence). CDR3 sequence reads: CSATTESLYNEQFF. The CDR3 nucleotides read TGCAGTGCTACCACTGAAAGTCTCTACAATGAGCAGTTCTTC.

V gene TRBV12-3 or TRBV12-4 combines with J gene TRBJ1-4, with 7 positions matching TRBD1. The CDR3 runs to 14 residues. V shed 6 bases and J 8 bases; nucleotides not matched to a gene: 9. The CDR3 loop reads CASSSGTDWEKLFF. The CDR3 DNA sequence: TGTGCCAGCAGCTCCGGGACAGACTGGGAAAAACTGTTTTTT.

This clonotype was recorded a few times. V usage is TRBV28 and J usage is TRBJ1-2; D might be TRBD1 (5 bases). The V gene's germline CDR1 is MDHEN and CDR2 SYDVKM. Trimming left V 5 bases short and J 4 bases short, with 17 bases between. CDR3 size: 15 residues. This CDR3 reads CASSLRASLGYGYTF. The CDR3 DNA is TGTGCCAGCAGTCTCAGGGCTTCACTGGGCTATGGCTACACCTTC.

This clonotype was found many times. V gene TRBV7-2 combines with J gene TRBJ2-1, with D hard to call. Germline V gives CDR1 SGHTA, CDR2 FQGNSA. The CDR3 is 17 amino acids. V lost 2 bases, J lost 0 bases, and 14 bases lay in between. The CDR3 here is CASSLNIPASSYNEQFF. As DNA, the CDR3 is TGTGCCAGCAGCTTAAATATCCCGGCAAGCTCCTACAATGAGCAGTTCTTC.

The CDR3 here is CASSPPGLGPHNEQFF. CDR3 coding DNA: TGTGCCAGCAGCCCCCCGGGACTAGGACCCCACAATGAGCAGTTCTTC. V and J are TRBV5-4 and TRBJ2-1, with TRBD2 matching over 8 bases. This CDR3 is 16 amino acids long. J lost 5 bases, V lost 4 bases, and 11 bases had no gene match. Germline CDR1 reads SGHNT; CDR2 reads YYREEE (reference sequence).

The CDR3 DNA is TGTGCCAGCACCGTGAGCGGGGGACCCCGGCGGCAGTTCTTC. It specifies CASTVSGGPRRQFF. V usage is TRBV11-2 and J usage is TRBJ2-1; the match to TRBD2 covers 8 bases. The CDR3 loop spans 14 amino acids. The germline V gene has CDR1 SGHAT and CDR2 FQNNGV. Trimming removed 7 bases from V and 12 bases from J; junction bases left unmatched: 14. The full variable domain, rest sourced from reference TRBV11-2 and TRBJ2-1, is EAGVAQSPRYKIIEKRQSVAFWCNPISGHATLYWYQQILGQGPKLLIQFQNNGVVDDSQLPKDRFSAERLKGVDSTLKIQPAKLEDSAVYLCASTVSGGPRRQFFGPGTRLTVL.

This clonotype was observed a few times. The CDR3 reads CAWSYLHGNTIYF. In DNA form, the CDR3 reads TGTGCCTGGAGCTACCTTCACGGCAACACCATATATTTT. The chain couples TRBV30 to TRBJ1-3; D not resolved. Germline CDR1 reads GTSNPN; CDR2 reads SVGIG (reference sequence). The V gene lost 3 bases and the J gene lost 7 bases, with 13 bases spanning the gap. This CDR3 is built from 13 residues.

This clonotype was seen at least ten times. The chain combines TRBV11-2 with TRBJ2-3, with TRBD2 matching over 10 bases. Germline-derived CDR1 and CDR2 are SGHAT and FQNNGV. The CDR3 runs 19 residues. Trimming cost V 4 bases and J 3 bases; bases outside gene matches: 16. DNA for the CDR3: TGTGCCAGCAGCTCCGGTCTAGCGGGAGACAGACCGTTGACAGATACGCAGTATTTT. This gives the protein CASSSGLAGDRPLTDTQYF.

This clonotype was seen at least ten times. The chain uses TRBV6-1 and TRBJ2-1; D gene uncertain. The germline V gene has CDR1 MNHNS and CDR2 SASEGT. The V and J ends lost 6 bases and 2 bases respectively, with 8 bases between them. CDR3 length: 13 residues. CDR3 region: CASSELTYNEQFF. CDR3 DNA sequence: TGTGCCAGCAGCGAGCTCACCTACAATGAGCAGTTCTTC.

There are many counts of this clonotype. The chain uses TRBV12-3 or TRBV12-4 and TRBJ2-5, with no clear D. V was shortened by 3 bases and J by 2 bases, with 4 bases between the two germline ends. The CDR3 sequence is 12 residues long. In nucleotides, the CDR3 is TGTGCCAGCAGTTTTCGGCAAGAGACCCAGTACTTC. This encodes CASSFRQETQYF.

This rearrangement joins TRBV7-9 to TRBJ1-4, with TRBD1 matching over 7 bases. The junction had 7 bases not matched to a gene; V was cut back by 4 bases and J by 8 bases. CDR1 and CDR2 from the germline V gene are SEHNR and FQNEAQ (reference sequence). The CDR3 runs to 14 residues. This chain's CDR3 is CASSWTGLEEKLFF. The CDR3 DNA sequence: TGTGCCAGCAGCTGGACAGGATTAGAAGAAAAACTGTTTTTT.

The chain has TRBV5-1 and TRBJ2-3, with D unresolved. Trimming removed 0 bases at V and 2 bases at J, with 16 bases between. CDR3 length equals 17 residues. The germline V gene has CDR1 SGHRS and CDR2 YFSETQ. This chain's CDR3 is CASSLGVRGSATDTQYF. DNA for the CDR3: TGCGCCAGCAGCTTGGGGGTCCGCGGTTCTGCCACAGATACGCAGTATTTT.